The source of this T cell receptor (beta chain) is a study of blood T cell repertoires in COVID-19. J was trimmed by 3 bases and V by 0 bases; bases with no gene match: 7. The germline V gene encodes CDR1 SGHVS and CDR2 FQNEAQ. The CDR3 sequence is 17 residues long. TCRdb keeps only in-frame clones here, not all; method: immunoSEQ multiplex PCR. The table records approximately 300,000 clones, over 85% of them present only once. This clonotype was obtained from a woman aged 25 to 45 who had recovered from COVID-19. Input material: PBMCs or T cells enriched from blood (not recorded which). The V call is TRBV7-8, the J call TRBJ1-2; 10 positions match TRBD1. This chain's CDR3 is CASSLAYSGTGDYGYTF. In DNA form, the CDR3 reads TGTGCCAGCAGCTTAGCCTACTCCGGGACAGGGGACTATGGCTACACCTTC.